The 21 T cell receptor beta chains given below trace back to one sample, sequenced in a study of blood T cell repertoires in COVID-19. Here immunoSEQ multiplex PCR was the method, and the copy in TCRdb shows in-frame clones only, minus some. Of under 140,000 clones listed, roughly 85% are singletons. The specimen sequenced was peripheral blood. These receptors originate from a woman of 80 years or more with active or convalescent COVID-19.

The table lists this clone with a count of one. The CDR3 spells CASTETIPKTEAFF. In DNA form, the CDR3 reads TGTGCCAGCACCGAGACAATCCCGAAGACTGAAGCTTTCTTT. The rearrangement links TRBV28 to TRBJ1-1; D gene ambiguous. Germline V gene sequence: CDR1 MDHEN, CDR2 SYDVKM. The CDR3 loop spans 14 amino acids. The V and J ends lost 7 bases and 5 bases respectively, with 17 bases between them.

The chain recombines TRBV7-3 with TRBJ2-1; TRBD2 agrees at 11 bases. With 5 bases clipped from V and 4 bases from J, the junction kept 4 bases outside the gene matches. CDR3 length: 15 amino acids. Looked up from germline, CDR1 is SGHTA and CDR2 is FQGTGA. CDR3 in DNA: TGTGCCAGCAGCCAGGGACTAGCGGTGTACAATGAGCAGTTCTTC. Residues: CASSQGLAVYNEQFF.

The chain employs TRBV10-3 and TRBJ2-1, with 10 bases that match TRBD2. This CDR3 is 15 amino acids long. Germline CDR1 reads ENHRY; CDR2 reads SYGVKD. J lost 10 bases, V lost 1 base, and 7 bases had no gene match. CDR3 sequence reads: CAISEFLAGVIEQFF. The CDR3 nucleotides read TGTGCCATCAGTGAGTTTCTAGCGGGAGTTATCGAGCAGTTCTTC.

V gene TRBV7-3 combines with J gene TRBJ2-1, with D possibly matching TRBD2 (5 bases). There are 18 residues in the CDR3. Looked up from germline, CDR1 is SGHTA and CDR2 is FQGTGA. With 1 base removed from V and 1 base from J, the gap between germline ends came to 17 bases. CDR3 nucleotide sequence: TGTGCCAGCAGCTTAAGAACCCCGTTTAGCGAGTCCTACAATGAGCAGTTCTTC. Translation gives CASSLRTPFSESYNEQFF.

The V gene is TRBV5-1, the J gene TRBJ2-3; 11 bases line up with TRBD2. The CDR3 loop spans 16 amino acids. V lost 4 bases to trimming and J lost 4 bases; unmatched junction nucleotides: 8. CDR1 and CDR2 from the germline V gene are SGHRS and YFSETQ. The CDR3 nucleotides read TGCGCCAGCAGCATTATAGCGGGAGGGGGGGCAGATACGCAGTATTTT. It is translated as CASSIIAGGGADTQYF.

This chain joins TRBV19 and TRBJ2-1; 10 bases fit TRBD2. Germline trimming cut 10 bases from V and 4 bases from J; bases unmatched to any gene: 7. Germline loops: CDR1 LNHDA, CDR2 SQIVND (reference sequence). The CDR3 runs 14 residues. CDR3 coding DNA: TGTGCCACCGGGGGGACTAGCGAGTACAATGAGCAGTTCTTC. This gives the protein CATGGTSEYNEQFF.

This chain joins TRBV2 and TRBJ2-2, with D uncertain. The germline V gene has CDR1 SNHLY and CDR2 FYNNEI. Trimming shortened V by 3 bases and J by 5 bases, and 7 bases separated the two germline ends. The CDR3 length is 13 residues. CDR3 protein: CASSEAGTGELFF. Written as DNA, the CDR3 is TGTGCCAGCAGTGAGGCCGGGACCGGGGAGCTGTTTTTT.

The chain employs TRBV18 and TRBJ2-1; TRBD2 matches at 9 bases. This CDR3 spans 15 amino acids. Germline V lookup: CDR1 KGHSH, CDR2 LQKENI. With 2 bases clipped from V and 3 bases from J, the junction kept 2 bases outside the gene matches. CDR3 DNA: TGTGCCAGCTCACCAGCTAGCGGGATCTACAATGAGCAGTTCTTC. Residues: CASSPASGIYNEQFF.

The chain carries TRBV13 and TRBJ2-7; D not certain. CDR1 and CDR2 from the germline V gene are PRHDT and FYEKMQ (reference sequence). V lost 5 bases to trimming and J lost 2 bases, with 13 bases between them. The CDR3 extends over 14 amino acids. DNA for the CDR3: TGTGCCAGCAGCCGACACTTACCCCCCTACGAGCAGTACTTC. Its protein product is CASSRHLPPYEQYF. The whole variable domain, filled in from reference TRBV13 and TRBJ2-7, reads AAGVIQSPRHLIKEKRETATLKCYPIPRHDTVYWYQQGPGQDPQFLISFYEKMQSDKGSIPDRFSAQQFSDYHSELNMSSLELGDSALYFCASSRHLPPYEQYFGPGTRLTVT.

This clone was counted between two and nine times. The DNA for the CDR3 is TGTGCCAGCAGTTTCACCCCCGGGGGAGCTGGGGCCAACGTCCTGACTTTC. It yields the protein CASSFTPGGAGANVLTF. This sequence joins TRBV6-2 or TRBV6-3 and TRBJ2-6; D possibly corresponds to TRBD2 (6 bases). V lost 4 bases, J lost 2 bases, and 15 bases lay in between. CDR3 length: 17 residues. CDR1 is MNHEY, CDR2 SVGEGT, per germline.

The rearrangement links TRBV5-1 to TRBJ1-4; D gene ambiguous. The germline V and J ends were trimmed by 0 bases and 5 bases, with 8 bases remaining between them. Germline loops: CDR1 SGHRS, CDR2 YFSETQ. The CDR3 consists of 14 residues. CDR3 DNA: TGCGCCAGCAGCTTGGTCCCAGGCAATGAAAAACTGTTTTTT. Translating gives CASSLVPGNEKLFF.

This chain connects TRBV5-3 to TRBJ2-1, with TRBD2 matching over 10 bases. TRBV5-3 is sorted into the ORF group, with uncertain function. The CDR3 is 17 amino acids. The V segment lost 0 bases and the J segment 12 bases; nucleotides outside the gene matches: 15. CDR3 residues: CARSLGLAGCSPEMQFF. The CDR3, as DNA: TGTGCCAGAAGCTTGGGACTAGCGGGCTGTTCCCCCGAAATGCAGTTCTTC.

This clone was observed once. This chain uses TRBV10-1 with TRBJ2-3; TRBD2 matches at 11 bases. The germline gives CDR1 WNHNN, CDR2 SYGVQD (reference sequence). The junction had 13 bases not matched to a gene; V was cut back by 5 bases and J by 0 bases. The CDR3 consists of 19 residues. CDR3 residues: CASSKGTSGEARSTDTQYF. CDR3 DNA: TGCGCCAGCAGTAAAGGGACTAGCGGTGAAGCCCGCAGCACAGATACGCAGTATTTT.

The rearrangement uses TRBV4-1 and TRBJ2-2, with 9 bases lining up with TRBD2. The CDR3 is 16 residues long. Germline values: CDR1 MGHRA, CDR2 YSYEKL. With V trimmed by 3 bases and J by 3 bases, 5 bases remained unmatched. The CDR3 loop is CASSQVAGGHTGELFF. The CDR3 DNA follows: TGCGCCAGCAGCCAGGTTGCGGGAGGGCACACCGGGGAGCTGTTTTTT.

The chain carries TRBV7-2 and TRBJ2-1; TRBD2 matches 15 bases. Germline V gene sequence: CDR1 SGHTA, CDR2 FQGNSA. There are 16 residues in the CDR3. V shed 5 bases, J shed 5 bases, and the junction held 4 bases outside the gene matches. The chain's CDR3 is CASSRTSGRVHNEQFF. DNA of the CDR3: TGTGCCAGCAGCCGGACTAGCGGGAGGGTTCACAATGAGCAGTTCTTC.

CDR3 protein: CASSLLSGAEAFF. In nucleotides, the CDR3 is TGTGCCAGCAGCTTACTTAGCGGGGCTGAAGCTTTCTTT. The chain links TRBV7-9 to TRBJ1-1; D is unclear. The CDR3 is 13 amino acids. Deletions cut 2 bases from V and 6 bases from J, with 10 bases between. Germline V gene data show CDR1 as SEHNR and CDR2 as FQNEAQ (reference sequence).

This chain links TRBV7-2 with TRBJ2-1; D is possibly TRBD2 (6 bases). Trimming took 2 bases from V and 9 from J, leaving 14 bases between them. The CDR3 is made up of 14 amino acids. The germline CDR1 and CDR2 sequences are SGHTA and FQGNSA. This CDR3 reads CASSLLWDSSEQFF. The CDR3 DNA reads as TGTGCCAGCAGCTTACTTTGGGACTCAAGTGAGCAGTTCTTC. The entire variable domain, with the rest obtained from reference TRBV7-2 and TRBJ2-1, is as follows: GAGVSQSPSNKVTEKGKDVELRCDPISGHTALYWYRQSLGQGLEFLIYFQGNSAPDKSGLPSDRFSAERTGGSVSTLTIQRTQQEDSAVYLCASSLLWDSSEQFFGPGTRLTVL.

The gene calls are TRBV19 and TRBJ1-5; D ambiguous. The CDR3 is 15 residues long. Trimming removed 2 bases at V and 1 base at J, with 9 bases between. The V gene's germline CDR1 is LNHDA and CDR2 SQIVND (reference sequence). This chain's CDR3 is CASSISGPSNQPQHF. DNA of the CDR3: TGTGCCAGTAGTATATCAGGCCCCAGCAATCAGCCCCAGCATTTT.

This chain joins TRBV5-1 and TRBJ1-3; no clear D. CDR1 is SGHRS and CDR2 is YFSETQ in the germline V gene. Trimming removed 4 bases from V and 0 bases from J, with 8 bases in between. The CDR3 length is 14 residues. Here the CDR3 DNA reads TGCGCCAGCAGCGAAGCGAGCTCTGGAAACACCATATATTTT. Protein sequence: CASSEASSGNTIYF.

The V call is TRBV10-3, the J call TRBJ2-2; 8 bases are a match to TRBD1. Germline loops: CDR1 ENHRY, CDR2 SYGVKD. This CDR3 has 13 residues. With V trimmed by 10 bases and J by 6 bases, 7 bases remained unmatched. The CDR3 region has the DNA TGTGCCAGTGGACAGGGATCCCCCGGGGAGCTGTTTTTT. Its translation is CASGQGSPGELFF.

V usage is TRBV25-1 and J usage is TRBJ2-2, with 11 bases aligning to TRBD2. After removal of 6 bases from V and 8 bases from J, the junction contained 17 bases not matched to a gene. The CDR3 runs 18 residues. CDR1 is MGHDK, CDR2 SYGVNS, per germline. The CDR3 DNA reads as TGTGCCAGCAGCACCGGGACTAGCGGAGTTTTGGGTAGAGGGGAGCTGTTTTTT. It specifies CASSTGTSGVLGRGELFF.